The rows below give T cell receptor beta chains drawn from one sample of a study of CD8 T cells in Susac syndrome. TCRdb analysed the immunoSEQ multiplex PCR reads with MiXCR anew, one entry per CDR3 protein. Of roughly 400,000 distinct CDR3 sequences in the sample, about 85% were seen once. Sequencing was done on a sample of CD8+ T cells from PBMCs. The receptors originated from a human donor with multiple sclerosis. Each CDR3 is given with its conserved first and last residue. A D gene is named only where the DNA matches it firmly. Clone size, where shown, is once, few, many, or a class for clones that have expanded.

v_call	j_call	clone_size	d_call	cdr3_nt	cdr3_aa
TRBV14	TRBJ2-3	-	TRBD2	TGTGCCAGCAGCCATCCCGGGGCACTAGCGGGATCGAACACAGATACGCAGTATTTT	CASSHPGALAGSNTDTQYF
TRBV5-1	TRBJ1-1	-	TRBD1	TGCGCCAGCAGCTGGGGGGACAGGGAGAATACTGAAGCTTTCTTT	CASSWGDRENTEAFF
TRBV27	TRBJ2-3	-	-	TGTGCCAGCATGGGGGGAGTGACAGATACGCAGTATTTT	CASMGGVTDTQYF
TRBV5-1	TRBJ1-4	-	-	TGCGCCAGCAGCCTGGGGACGGGTAATGAAAAACTGTTTTTT	CASSLGTGNEKLFF
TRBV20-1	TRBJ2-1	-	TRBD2	TGCAGTGCTAGGCGGGAGCCGGGTTTTTACAATGAGCAGTTCTTC	CSARREPGFYNEQFF
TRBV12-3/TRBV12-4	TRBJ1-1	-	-	TGTGCCACCCCGGATGCAGTGAACACTGAAGCTTTCTTT	CATPDAVNTEAFF
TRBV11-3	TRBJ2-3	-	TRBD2	TGTGCCAGCAGCTTACCCCCGGGGACTAGCGGGAGGGCCACAGATACGCAGTATTTT	CASSLPPGTSGRATDTQYF
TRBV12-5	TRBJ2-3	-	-	TGTGCTAGTGTTACAGGAACCACTAGCACAGATACGCAGTATTTT	CASVTGTTSTDTQYF
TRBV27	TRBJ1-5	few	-	TGTGCCAGCAGTCCTCTCGGGACAAGCAATCAGCCCCAGCATTTT	CASSPLGTSNQPQHF
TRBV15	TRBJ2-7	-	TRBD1	TGTGCCACCAGTCTGGACAGGGGGCTCAACGAGCAGTACTTC	CATSLDRGLNEQYF
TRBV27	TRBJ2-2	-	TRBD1	TGTGCCAGCAGTTTATCAGGACAGGGCAAAACCGGGGAGCTGTTTTTT	CASSLSGQGKTGELFF
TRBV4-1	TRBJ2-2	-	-	TGCGTCAGCAGCCATTCGGACGGGGAGCTGTTTTTT	CVSSHSDGELFF
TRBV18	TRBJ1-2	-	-	TGTGCCAGCTCCAGCCCCGAGAAAGGATATGGCTACACCTTC	CASSSPEKGYGYTF
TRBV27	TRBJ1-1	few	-	TGTGCCAGCAGTGGTGGACAGAACACTGAAGCTTTCTTT	CASSGGQNTEAFF
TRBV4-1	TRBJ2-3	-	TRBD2	TGCGCCAGCAGCCTTGGGACTAGCGGGGGCTCGGATACGCAGTATTTT	CASSLGTSGGSDTQYF
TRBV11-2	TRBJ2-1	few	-	TGTGCCAGCAGCTTAGGTTCCAGCAGTCCTGAGCAGTTCTTC	CASSLGSSSPEQFF
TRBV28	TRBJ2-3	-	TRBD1	TGTGCCAGCAGTTTATACCCAACCGAAGACAGGGGGATGGGTAGCTATACAGATACGCAGTATTTT	CASSLYPTEDRGMGSYTDTQYF
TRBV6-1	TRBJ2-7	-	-	TGTGCCAGCAGTGAAATCTGGGCCGCAGGGACCCCCTACGAGCAGTACTTC	CASSEIWAAGTPYEQYF
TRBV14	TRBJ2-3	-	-	TGTGCCAGCAGCCAAGAGGAGCGGGCCGCGGGAACAGATACGCAGTATTTT	CASSQEERAAGTDTQYF
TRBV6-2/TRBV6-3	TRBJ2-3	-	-	TGTGCCAGCAGTCGTGGTCCTAGCACAGATACGCAGTATTTT	CASSRGPSTDTQYF
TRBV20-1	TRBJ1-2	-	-	TGCAGTGCTAGAGGCAGTCTCCGGGGCTACACCTTC	CSARGSLRGYTF
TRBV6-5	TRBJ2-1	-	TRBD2	TGTGCCAGCAGTTACTCCAAAGTCACTAGCGGGAGAGAGTTCCCTCACAATGAGCAGTTCTTC	CASSYSKVTSGREFPHNEQFF
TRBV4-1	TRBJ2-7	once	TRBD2	TGCGCCAGCAGCCCTCAGCTAGCGGGAGAGTTTCCCGAGCAGTACTTC	CASSPQLAGEFPEQYF
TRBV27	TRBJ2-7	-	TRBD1	TGTGCCAGCAGTTTATCCGGACAGGGTAAAACCTCCTACGAGCAGTACTTC	CASSLSGQGKTSYEQYF
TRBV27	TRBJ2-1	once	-	TGTGCCAGCCGACAGTTTCCCTACAATGAGCAGTTCTTC	CASRQFPYNEQFF
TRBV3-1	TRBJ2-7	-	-	TGTGCCAGCAGCCCTTCTTCAGGGGACGAGCAGTACTTC	CASSPSSGDEQYF
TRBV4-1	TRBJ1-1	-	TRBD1	TGCGCCAGCAGCCAAGACGCAGGGGGAACCACTGAAGCTTTCTTT	CASSQDAGGTTEAFF
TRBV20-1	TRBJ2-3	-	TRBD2	TGCAGTGCTAAGGCGGGAGAGTCCACAGATACGCAGTATTTT	CSAKAGESTDTQYF
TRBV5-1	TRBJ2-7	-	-	TGCGCCAGCAGCTTGGGGCCGGGCGTGCAGTACTTC	CASSLGPGVQYF
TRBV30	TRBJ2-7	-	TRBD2	TGTGCCTGGAGTCCAGTGCCTAGCGGGGGAGAGTACGAGCAGTACTTC	CAWSPVPSGGEYEQYF
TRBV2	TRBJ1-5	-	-	TGTGCCAGCAGTGATCGGGGCCAAGAGGTTGTAGGCAATCAGCCCCAGCATTTT	CASSDRGQEVVGNQPQHF
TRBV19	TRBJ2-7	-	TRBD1	TGTGCCAGTAGTGTTGCAGGGGGCAGCGAGCAGTACTTC	CASSVAGGSEQYF
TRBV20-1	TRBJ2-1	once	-	TGCAGTGCTGAGGTAGTCACCTACAATGAGCAGTTCTTC	CSAEVVTYNEQFF
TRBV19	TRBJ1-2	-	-	TGTGCCAGTAGTATGTCCTTCAGCTCGGGCTACACCTTC	CASSMSFSSGYTF
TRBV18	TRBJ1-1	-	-	TGTGCCAGCTCACTGGGGGCCGGACTTGAAGCTTTCTTT	CASSLGAGLEAFF
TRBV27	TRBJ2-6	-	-	TGTGCCAGCAGTCCGGCGCCTGGGGCCAACGTCCTGACTTTC	CASSPAPGANVLTF
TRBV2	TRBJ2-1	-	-	TGTGCCAGTCGAAGTGGAGGAGGGCCCTACAATGAGCAGTTCTTC	CASRSGGGPYNEQFF
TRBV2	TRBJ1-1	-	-	TGTGCCAGCAGTGAAAGAAGGGACATGAACACTGAAGCTTTCTTT	CASSERRDMNTEAFF
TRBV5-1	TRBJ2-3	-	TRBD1	TGCGCCAGCAGCCGACCCGGGACAGGGGTTACAGATACGCAGTATTTT	CASSRPGTGVTDTQYF
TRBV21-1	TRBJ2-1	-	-	TGTGCCAGCAGCGAAACTCCGGGGGTCTCCTACAATGAGCAGTTCTTC	CASSETPGVSYNEQFF
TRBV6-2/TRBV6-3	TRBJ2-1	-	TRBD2	TGTGCCAGCAGTGAGCCGGGAGGTGCCTACAATGAGCAGTTCTTC	CASSEPGGAYNEQFF
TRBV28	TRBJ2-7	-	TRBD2	TGTGCCAGCAGTCCGACGGGAATAGCGGGGAAGAGCTCCTACGAGCAGTACTTC	CASSPTGIAGKSSYEQYF
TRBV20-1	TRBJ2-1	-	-	TGCAGTGCTAGGGGGTCTCTCAGCGTCAATGAGCAGTTCTTC	CSARGSLSVNEQFF
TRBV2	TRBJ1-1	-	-	TGTGCCAGCATTGGGGTCACTGAAGCTTTCTTT	CASIGVTEAFF
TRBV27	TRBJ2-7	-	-	TGTGCCACCAGGGCCAGAGGAATCTACGAGCAGTACTTC	CATRARGIYEQYF
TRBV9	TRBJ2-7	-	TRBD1	TGTGCCAGCAGCGCCTTAGGGACAGACTACGAGCAGTACTTC	CASSALGTDYEQYF
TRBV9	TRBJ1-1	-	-	TGTGCCAGCAGCGACCTGGGGAGTCCCATGAACACTGAAGCTTTCTTT	CASSDLGSPMNTEAFF
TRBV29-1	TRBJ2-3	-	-	TGCAGCGTTGAAGAGGGGAACAGCCGTTCGGGGGATACGCAGTATTTT	CSVEEGNSRSGDTQYF
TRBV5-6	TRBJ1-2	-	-	TGTGCCAGCAGCCCAGGGGTGGACTATGGCTACACCTTC	CASSPGVDYGYTF
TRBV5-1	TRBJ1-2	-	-	TGCGCCAGCAGCAGGGGGAGTGACTATGGCTACACCTTC	CASSRGSDYGYTF
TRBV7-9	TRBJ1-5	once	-	TGTGCCAGCAGCCCCCTTGAGCCGTGGTATCAGCCCCAGCATTTT	CASSPLEPWYQPQHF
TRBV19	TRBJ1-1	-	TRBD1	TGTGCCAGAAAAAAAGCTCTAAACAGGGGTGGAAGGGAGACTGAAGCTTTCTTT	CARKKALNRGGRETEAFF